The T cell receptor beta chain described here comes from a study of T cell responses to AZD1222 COVID-19 vaccine. The data were produced by immunoSEQ multiplex PCR, yet TCRdb's version contains in-frame clones alone and is incomplete. The sample yields around 150,000 clones, approximately 89% seen once. From germline, CDR1 is KGHSH and CDR2 LQKENI. This CDR3 is built from 13 residues. The V segment lost 8 bases and the J segment 4 bases; nucleotides outside the gene matches: 3. The sample was peripheral blood, taken on day 0 of AZD1222 vaccination. The rearrangement links TRBV18 to TRBJ1-4; TRBD1 agrees at 8 bases. This sequence originates from an adult in good health. The CDR3 DNA sequence: TGTGCCAGCGAGGGACAGGATAATGAAAAACTGTTTTTT. Its protein product is CASEGQDNEKLFF. Complete variable domain (other parts from reference TRBV18 and TRBJ1-4): NAGVMQNPRHLVRRRGQEARLRCSPMKGHSHVYWYRQLPEEGLKFMVYLQKENIIDESGMPKERFSAEFPKEGPSILRIQQVVRGDSAAYFCASEGQDNEKLFFGSGTQLSVL.